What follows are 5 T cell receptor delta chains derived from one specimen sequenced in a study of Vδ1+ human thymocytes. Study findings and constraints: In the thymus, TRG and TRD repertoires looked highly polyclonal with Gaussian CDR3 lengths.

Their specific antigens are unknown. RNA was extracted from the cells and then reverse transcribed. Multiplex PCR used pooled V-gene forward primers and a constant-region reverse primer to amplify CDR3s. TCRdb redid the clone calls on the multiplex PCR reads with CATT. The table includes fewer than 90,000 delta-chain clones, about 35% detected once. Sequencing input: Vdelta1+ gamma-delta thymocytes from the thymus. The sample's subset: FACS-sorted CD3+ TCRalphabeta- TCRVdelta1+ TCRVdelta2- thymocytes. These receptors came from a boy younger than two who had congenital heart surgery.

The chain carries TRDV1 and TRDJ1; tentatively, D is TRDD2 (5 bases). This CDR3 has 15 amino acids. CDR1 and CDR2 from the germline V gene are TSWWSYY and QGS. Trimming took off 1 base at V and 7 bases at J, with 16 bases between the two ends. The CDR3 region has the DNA TGTGCTCTTGGGGAACCCTCATTCCTGTACACTAAACTCATCTTT. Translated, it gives CALGEPSFLYTKLIF.

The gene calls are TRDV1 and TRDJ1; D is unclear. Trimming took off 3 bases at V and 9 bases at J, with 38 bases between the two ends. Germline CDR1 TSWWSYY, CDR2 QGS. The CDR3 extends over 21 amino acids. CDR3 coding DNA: TGTGCTCTTGGGGAGTCGCTAGGATTGGGTAATGGACGACGATGGCGTCGTGAACTCATCTTT. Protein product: CALGESLGLGNGRRWRRELIF.

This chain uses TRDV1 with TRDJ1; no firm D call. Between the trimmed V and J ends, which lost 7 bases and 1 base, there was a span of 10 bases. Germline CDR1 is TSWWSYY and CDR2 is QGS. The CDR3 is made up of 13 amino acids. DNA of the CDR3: TGTGCTCTTGTAGTGCCCCTCACCGATAAACTCATCTTT. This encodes CALVVPLTDKLIF.

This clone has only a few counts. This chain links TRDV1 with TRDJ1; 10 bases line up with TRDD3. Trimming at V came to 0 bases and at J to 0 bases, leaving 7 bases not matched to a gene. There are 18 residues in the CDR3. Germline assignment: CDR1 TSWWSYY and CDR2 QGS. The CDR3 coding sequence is TGTGCTCTTGGGGAACTAAAGGGGGGATACGCATACACCGATAAACTCATCTTT. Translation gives CALGELKGGYAYTDKLIF.

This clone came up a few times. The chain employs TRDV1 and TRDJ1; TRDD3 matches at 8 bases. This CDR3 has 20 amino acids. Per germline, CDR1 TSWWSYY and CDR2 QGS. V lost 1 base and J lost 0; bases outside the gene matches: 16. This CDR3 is CALGEPPTNWGSLYTDKLIF. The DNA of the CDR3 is TGTGCTCTTGGGGAACCCCCCACCAACTGGGGGTCCCTGTACACCGATAAACTCATCTTT.